The clone carrying this T cell receptor (beta chain) is a singleton in its sample. Patients in Seattle were enrolled during active infection, then followed longitudinally. The entry originates in a study of blood T cell repertoires in COVID-19. Background on the study: Sources were T cells, B-cell-depleted T cells, or PBMCs; the material itself was cDNA or gDNA.

This CDR3 is built from 14 residues. With 5 bases removed from V and 8 bases from J, the gap between germline ends came to 18 bases. The germline gives CDR1 LNHNV, CDR2 YYDKDF (reference sequence). How the authors handled the data: Nucleated cell counts were estimated from reference gene primer amplification. Clones were sequenced by immunoSEQ multiplex PCR, and TCRdb holds only the in-frame ones, with some missing. That table furnishes V, J and clone size, whereas the DNA furnished D and trimming. The table records about 160,000 clones, 82% of them present only once. The clonotype originates from a woman in her thirties or forties with COVID-19, enrolled during active disease. Source material: peripheral blood. The chain joins TRBV15 to TRBJ1-2; D is undetermined. This chain's CDR3 is CATSRGLALWGYTF. The DNA for the CDR3 is TGTGCCACCAGCCGCGGTCTAGCTTTGTGGGGCTACACCTTC.